This T cell receptor beta chain derives from a study of Graves' ophthalmopathy and Graves' hyperthyroidism. General study findings and limits: As the model predicted ophthalmopathy progression, it achieved a sensitivity of around 71% and a specificity of approximately 72%. Sensitivity reached 85% to 90% and specificity roughly 76% for a 13-signature model separating ophthalmopathy from stable hyperthyroidism.

Amplification of TCR beta CDR3 regions used RNA transcripts. The library came from an HTBI-primed first-round RT-PCR and a second-round multiplex PCR. One entry per CDR3 protein results from TCRdb running MiXCR on the multiplex PCR reads. The table has approximately 700,000 distinct CDR3 sequences, about 41% seen once. V shed 6 bases and J shed 5 bases, with 16 bases lying between them. In germline, CDR1 is SQVTM, CDR2 ANQGSEA. The CDR3 contains 13 residues. Points on this clonotype: Its cognate antigen is unknown.

Sequencing used peripheral blood. This TCR was recovered from an adult man with Graves' ophthalmopathy. The V call is TRBV29-1, the J call TRBJ1-1; no definite D call. The CDR3 DNA is TGCAGCGTCGAGACGGGGATATGGACTGAAGCTTTCTTT. Encoded protein: CSVETGIWTEAFF.